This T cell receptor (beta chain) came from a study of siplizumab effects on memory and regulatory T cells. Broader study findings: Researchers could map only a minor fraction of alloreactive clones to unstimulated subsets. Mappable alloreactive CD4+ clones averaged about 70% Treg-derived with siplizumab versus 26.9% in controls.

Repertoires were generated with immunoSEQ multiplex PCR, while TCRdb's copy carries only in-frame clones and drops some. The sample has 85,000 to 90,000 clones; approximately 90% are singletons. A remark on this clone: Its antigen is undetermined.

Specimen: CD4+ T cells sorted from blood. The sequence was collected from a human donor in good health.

CDR3 loop: CAISESRGGAGNQPQHF. For the CDR3, the DNA is TGTGCCATCAGTGAGAGTCGGGGGGGCGCGGGGAATCAGCCCCAGCATTTT. V is TRBV10-3 and J is TRBJ1-5, with D possibly matching TRBD1 (6 bases). The CDR3 is 17 residues long. Germline V gives CDR1 ENHRY, CDR2 SYGVKD. Trimming left V 2 bases short and J 4 bases short, with 18 bases between.